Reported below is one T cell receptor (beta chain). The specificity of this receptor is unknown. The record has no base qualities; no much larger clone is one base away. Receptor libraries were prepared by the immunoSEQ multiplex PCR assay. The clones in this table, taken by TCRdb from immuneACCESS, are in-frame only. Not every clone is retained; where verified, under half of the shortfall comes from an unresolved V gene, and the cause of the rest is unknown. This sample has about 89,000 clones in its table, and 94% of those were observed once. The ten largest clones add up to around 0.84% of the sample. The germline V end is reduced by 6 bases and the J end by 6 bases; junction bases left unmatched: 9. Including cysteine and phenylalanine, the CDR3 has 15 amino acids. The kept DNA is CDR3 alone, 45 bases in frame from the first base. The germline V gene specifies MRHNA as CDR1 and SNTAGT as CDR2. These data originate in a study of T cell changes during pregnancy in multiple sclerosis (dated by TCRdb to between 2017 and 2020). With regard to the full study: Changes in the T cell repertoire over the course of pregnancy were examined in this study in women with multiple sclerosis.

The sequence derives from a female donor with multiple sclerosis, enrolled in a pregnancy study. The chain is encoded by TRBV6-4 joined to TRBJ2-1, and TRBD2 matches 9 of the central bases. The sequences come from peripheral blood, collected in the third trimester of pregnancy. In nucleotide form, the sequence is TGTGCCAGCAGCAAATTAGCGGGAGATTTCAATGAGCAGTTCTTC. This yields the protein CASSKLAGDFNEQFF.